Listed below are T cell receptor beta chains from one sample, sequenced in a study of shared clonotypes between healthy human individuals. TCRdb's copy holds only in-frame clones and misses some; the assay was immunoSEQ multiplex PCR. Of over a million clones in the sample, approximately 80% are singletons; the top ten hold around 0.6%. Sequenced input: memory CD4+ T cells from PBMCs. These receptor sequences come from a man between 18 and 29 years old in good health. Some clones in this sample may be carry-over from other donors' samples. Both conserved end residues are part of each CDR3.

J gene,V gene,CDR3 protein
TRBJ2-2,TRBV6-1,CASRGGELFF
TRBJ2-1,TRBV4-2,CASSLNPSGASSTYNEQFF
TRBJ2-7,TRBV30,CAWRGQGFYAYF
TRBJ2-1,TRBV19,CASRPDRALWNEQFF
TRBJ2-1,TRBV5-1,CASSWGTGGPTNEQFF
.,TRBV25-1,CASSKGSTYEQYF
TRBJ2-6,TRBV6-5,CASSYEGAGANVLTF
TRBJ1-6,TRBV7-2,CASSLAFEGPLHF
TRBJ1-1,TRBV28,CASSPPPGTGSTEAFF
TRBJ1-4,TRBV29-1,CSVGATNEKLFF
TRBJ1-1,TRBV5-1,CASSLIVGTEAFF
TRBJ1-2,TRBV21-1,CASAKGGGSYGYTF
TRBJ1-1,TRBV10-1,CASSPGTGATRTEAFF
TRBJ2-1,TRBV28,CASGPGGLYNEQFF
TRBJ2-5,TRBV9,CASSGGPQETQYF
TRBJ2-1,TRBV11-2,CASSLRRSGSSYNEQFF
TRBJ2-3,TRBV4-3,CASSQVGAGVGDTQYF
TRBJ1-1,TRBV2,CASSGARGPTEAFF
TRBJ2-6,TRBV21-1,CASSKGLLAAGANVLTF
TRBJ2-1,TRBV21-1,CASSKAGGKSYNEQFF
TRBJ2-5,TRBV5-1,CASSFSAAETQYF
TRBJ1-4,TRBV30,CAWSVQTGSNEKLFF
TRBJ1-1,TRBV28,CASSFTTGYSSEAFF
TRBJ2-1,TRBV27,CASSLDWRIYNEQFF
TRBJ1-5,TRBV25-1,CASSDTTGSNQPQHF